Each of the 19 T cell receptor beta chains below was sequenced from the same sample in a study of cytomegalovirus exposure and HLA in healthy donors. This PCR relied on a set of 60 Vbeta primers and 13 Jbeta primers. Generated by immunoSEQ multiplex PCR, the TCRdb table keeps only in-frame clones and is missing some. The repertoire holds roughly 110,000 clones, 65% to 80% seen once, with roughly 3.9% in the top ten. The material sequenced was PBMCs. The source is a male donor in good health and CMV-seronegative.

This sequence joins TRBV30 and TRBJ1-5; D is possibly TRBD1 (5 bases). This CDR3 spans 17 amino acids. Germline V gene data show CDR1 as GTSNPN and CDR2 as SVGIG (reference sequence). V lost 3 bases, J lost 9 bases, and 27 bases lay in between. The chain's CDR3 is CAWSDGAGKWGGGPQHF. CDR3 nucleotide sequence: TGTGCCTGGAGCGACGGCGCAGGGAAGTGGGGTGGCGGGCCCCAGCATTTT. The whole variable domain, filled in from reference TRBV30 and TRBJ1-5, reads SQTIHQWPATLVQPVGSPLSLECTVEGTSNPNLYWYRQAAGRGLQLLFYSVGIGQISSEVPQNLSASRPQDRQFILSSKKLLLSDSGFYLCAWSDGAGKWGGGPQHFGDGTRLSIL.

The rearrangement links TRBV5-4 to TRBJ1-2; D might be TRBD1 (5 bases). This CDR3 is 14 amino acids long. The germline V gene encodes CDR1 SGHNT and CDR2 YYREEE (reference sequence). The V gene lost 3 bases and the J gene lost 4 bases, with 13 bases spanning the gap. The CDR3 sequence is CASSWGVDGYGYTF. The CDR3 bases are TGTGCCAGCAGCTGGGGGGTGGACGGCTATGGCTACACCTTC.

The rearrangement joins TRBV14 to TRBJ2-3, with D maybe TRBD2 (5 bases). Germline V gene sequence: CDR1 SGHDN, CDR2 FVKESK. V was trimmed by 0 bases and J by 2 bases, leaving 18 bases between them. The CDR3 loop spans 18 amino acids. The CDR3 DNA reads TGTGCCAGCAGCCAAGATGGCCAAAAGCGACTACTCACAGATACGCAGTATTTT. Translating it yields CASSQDGQKRLLTDTQYF.

The V gene is TRBV5-1, the J gene TRBJ1-6, with D hard to call. Trimming removed 2 bases from V and 6 bases from J, with 15 bases in between. Germline V gene sequence: CDR1 SGHRS, CDR2 YFSETQ. The CDR3 spans 16 residues. CDR3 in DNA: TGCGCCAGCAGCTTTGGGCAGTCCACGAGTAATTCACCCCTCCACTTT. This codes for CASSFGQSTSNSPLHF.

This chain connects TRBV7-9 to TRBJ1-5; 8 nucleotides line up with TRBD1. V trimming: 5 bases; J trimming: 2 bases; junction bases outside the gene matches: 5. Germline V gene sequence: CDR1 SEHNR, CDR2 FQNEAQ (reference sequence). This CDR3 region has 15 residues. As DNA, the CDR3 is TGTGCCAGCAGCAAAGGGACAGGCGGCAATCAGCCCCAGCATTTT. The encoded protein is CASSKGTGGNQPQHF.

The chain combines TRBV28 with TRBJ2-1; 7 positions match TRBD2. Trimming removed 6 bases from V and 1 base from J; junction bases left unmatched: 12. The germline CDR1 and CDR2 sequences are MDHEN and SYDVKM. The CDR3 contains 17 residues. Here the CDR3 DNA reads TGTGCCAGCAGCACCGGGTTTCTAGCGGATTCCTACAATGAGCAGTTCTTC. It yields the protein CASSTGFLADSYNEQFF.

This chain links TRBV5-6 with TRBJ2-2; 9 nucleotides line up with TRBD2. CDR3 size: 18 residues. J was trimmed by 4 bases and V by 4 bases; bases with no gene match: 14. Germline V gene data show CDR1 as SGHDT and CDR2 as YYEEEE. CDR3 bases: TGTGCCAGCAGCACTAACCCGGGGGTAGCGGGGGTCACCGGGGAGCTGTTTTTT. It codes for CASSTNPGVAGVTGELFF.

V and J are TRBV5-1 and TRBJ2-2; D is uncertain. V lost 2 bases to trimming and J lost 5 bases, with 7 bases between them. The CDR3 is 13 residues long. CDR1 SGHRS and CDR2 YFSETQ come from the germline V gene. The CDR3 is CASSLYGTGELFF. The CDR3 nucleotides read TGCGCCAGCAGCTTATACGGGACCGGGGAGCTGTTTTTT.

The chain links TRBV28 to TRBJ1-2, with 8 bases aligning to TRBD1. This CDR3 has 14 amino acids. Germline trimming cut 3 bases from V and 8 bases from J; bases unmatched to any gene: 8. The germline V gene has CDR1 MDHEN and CDR2 SYDVKM. The CDR3 DNA sequence: TGTGCCAGCAGTTTTGGACAGGGTGGACGAGGCTACACCTTC. The encoded protein is CASSFGQGGRGYTF.

This rearrangement joins TRBV19 to TRBJ1-2; possible D gene TRBD1, 5 bases. Germline V lookup: CDR1 LNHDA, CDR2 SQIVND (reference sequence). CDR3 size: 14 residues. V lost 4 bases to trimming and J lost 6 bases, with 15 bases between them. The DNA of the CDR3 is TGTGCCAGTAGTAGGAATCAGGGTCCAGATGGCTACACCTTC. Protein sequence: CASSRNQGPDGYTF.

The chain joins TRBV27 to TRBJ2-7; D is unclear. Germline loops: CDR1 MNHEY, CDR2 SMNVEV (reference sequence). This CDR3 spans 13 amino acids. Trimming stripped 4 bases from V and 5 bases from J, with 12 bases between. The CDR3 here is CASSSSHVDEQYF. CDR3 DNA sequence: TGTGCCAGCAGTTCGAGTCACGTAGACGAGCAGTACTTC.

The chain carries TRBV19 and TRBJ2-7; D is possibly TRBD1 (6 bases). Germline V gene lookup returns CDR1 LNHDA and CDR2 SQIVND (reference sequence). V was shortened by 5 bases and J by 4 bases, with 9 bases between the two germline ends. The CDR3 length is 12 residues. CDR3 bases: TGTGCCAGTAGTCGGCAGGGGTACGAGCAGTACTTC. It yields the protein CASSRQGYEQYF.

This clone is a singleton in its sample. This CDR3 is CASSLAGLSSYEQYF. DNA of the CDR3: TGTGCCAGCAGCTTGGCGGGACTATCATCCTACGAGCAGTACTTC. The gene calls are TRBV5-4 and TRBJ2-7; 7 bases agree with TRBD2. The CDR3 sequence is 15 residues long. Per the germline V gene, CDR1 is SGHNT and CDR2 is YYREEE (reference sequence). J gave up 1 base and V 0 bases, and 4 bases lay outside the gene matches.

This clone was observed once. This rearrangement joins TRBV5-1 to TRBJ1-5; 8 bases fit TRBD1. Germline CDR1 reads SGHRS; CDR2 reads YFSETQ. V shed 4 bases and J 5 bases; nucleotides not matched to a gene: 5. The length of the CDR3 is 14 residues. CDR3 region: CASSPGTGDQPQHF. The CDR3 nucleotides read TGCGCCAGCAGCCCAGGGACAGGTGATCAGCCCCAGCATTTT.

V is TRBV29-1 and J is TRBJ2-7, with 9 bases matching TRBD2. After removal of 6 bases from V and 2 bases from J, the junction contained 8 bases not matched to a gene. Germline V gene data show CDR1 as SQVTM and CDR2 as ANQGSEA. CDR3 length equals 14 residues. The CDR3 region is CSVAGTSNTYEQYF. The CDR3 nucleotides read TGCAGCGTCGCCGGGACTAGCAACACCTACGAGCAGTACTTC.

This clone was found once. This CDR3 reads CASSTGQGSTYEQYF. DNA of the CDR3: TGCGCCAGCAGCACCGGACAGGGAAGCACCTACGAGCAGTACTTC. This chain joins TRBV5-1 and TRBJ2-7, with TRBD1 matching 8 bases. The V and J ends lost 4 bases and 2 bases, in that order; junction bases with no gene match: 8. This CDR3 has 15 amino acids. Germline V gene sequence: CDR1 SGHRS, CDR2 YFSETQ. Filled out from reference TRBV5-1 and TRBJ2-7, the complete variable domain reads KAGVTQTPRYLIKTRGQQVTLSCSPISGHRSVSWYQQTPGQGLQFLFEYFSETQRNKGNFPGRFSGRQFSNSRSEMNVSTLELGDSALYLCASSTGQGSTYEQYFGPGTRLTVT.

The gene calls are TRBV7-6 and TRBJ2-1, with D tentatively TRBD1 (6 bases). The germline V and J ends were trimmed by 5 bases and 0 bases, with 17 bases remaining between them. Germline V gene data show CDR1 as SGHVS and CDR2 as FNYEAQ. The CDR3 contains 17 residues. CDR3 sequence (DNA): TGTGCCAGCAGCGGCACTACAGGGACCAGCTCCTACAATGAGCAGTTCTTC. Translation gives CASSGTTGTSSYNEQFF.

V and J are TRBV30 and TRBJ2-7; possibly TRBD1 for D (6 bases). CDR1 is GTSNPN, CDR2 SVGIG, per germline (reference sequence). The CDR3 loop spans 13 amino acids. Trimming shortened V by 3 bases and J by 5 bases, and 14 bases separated the two germline ends. CDR3 protein: CAWSSQGYNEQYF. The CDR3 DNA sequence: TGTGCCTGGAGCTCACAGGGATACAACGAGCAGTACTTC. The variable domain in full, with the rest retrieved from reference TRBV30 and TRBJ2-7, is SQTIHQWPATLVQPVGSPLSLECTVEGTSNPNLYWYRQAAGRGLQLLFYSVGIGQISSEVPQNLSASRPQDRQFILSSKKLLLSDSGFYLCAWSSQGYNEQYFGPGTRLTVT.

The J gene is TRBJ1-2, the V gene TRBV9, with 8 nucleotides matching TRBD1. Trimming removed 4 bases from V and 2 bases from J; junction bases left unmatched: 10. CDR1 and CDR2 from the germline V gene are SGDLS and YYNGEE. The CDR3 covers 16 residues. Written as DNA, the CDR3 is TGTGCCAGCAGCCTAAGACAGGGGCCTAGCAACTATGGCTACACCTTC. It is translated as CASSLRQGPSNYGYTF.